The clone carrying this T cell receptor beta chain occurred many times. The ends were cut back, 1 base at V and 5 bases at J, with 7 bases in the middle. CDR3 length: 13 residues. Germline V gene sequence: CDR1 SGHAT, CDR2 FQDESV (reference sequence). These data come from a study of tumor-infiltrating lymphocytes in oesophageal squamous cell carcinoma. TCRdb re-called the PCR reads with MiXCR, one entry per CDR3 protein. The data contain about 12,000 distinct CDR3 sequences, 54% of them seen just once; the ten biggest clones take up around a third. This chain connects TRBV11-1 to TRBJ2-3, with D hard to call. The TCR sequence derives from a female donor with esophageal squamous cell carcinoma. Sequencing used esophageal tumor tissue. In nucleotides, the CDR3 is TGTGCCAGCAGCTTAGGAATAGTAGATACGCAGTATTTT. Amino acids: CASSLGIVDTQYF.